The 8 T cell receptor beta chains below were found in one sample sequenced in a study of CD8 T cells in Susac syndrome. The authors reverse transcribed about 0.45 to 1 ug RNA with random hexamers. TCRdb used MiXCR to reprocess the immunoSEQ multiplex PCR reads, holding one entry per CDR3 protein. Of about 150,000 distinct CDR3 sequences in the sample, about 94% were seen once. Sequencing was performed on CD8+ T cells from PBMCs. The receptor source for this set is a human donor with multiple sclerosis.

The V and J genes are TRBV27 and TRBJ2-7, with a tentative D call TRBD1 (6 bases). CDR1 MNHEY and CDR2 SMNVEV come from the germline V gene (reference sequence). The ends were cut back, 6 bases at V and 7 bases at J, with 25 bases in the middle. The CDR3 is 16 residues long. The CDR3 sequence is CASREAGTHPRREQYF. CDR3 nucleotides: TGTGCCAGCAGAGAAGCCGGGACACATCCCCGGCGGGAGCAGTACTTC.

The chain has TRBV20-1 and TRBJ1-2, with unresolved D. The CDR3 has 15 amino acids. V lost 1 base and J lost 4, with 16 bases in between. Germline V gene data show CDR1 as DFQATT and CDR2 as SNEGSKA (reference sequence). This CDR3 is CSARVSQSPSYGYTF. Here the CDR3 DNA reads TGCAGTGCTAGAGTTAGTCAGAGCCCTTCCTATGGCTACACCTTC.

This clonotype showed up just once. The gene calls are TRBV24-1 and TRBJ1-1; possible D gene TRBD1, 5 bases. The germline CDR1 and CDR2 sequences are KGHDR and SFDVKD. V shed 4 bases and J shed 8 bases, with 19 bases lying between them. The CDR3 is 15 amino acids. CDR3 sequence (DNA): TGTGCCACCAGTGAAAGCGACAGCCTGACAATCGAAGCTTTCTTT. Encoded protein: CATSESDSLTIEAFF.

The rearrangement links TRBV6-2 or TRBV6-3 to TRBJ2-1; 7 bases align to TRBD1. With V trimmed by 0 bases and J by 6 bases, 5 bases remained unmatched. The CDR3 is 15 residues long. CDR1 is MNHEY, CDR2 SVGEGT, per germline. The CDR3 here is CASSYSRGQFNEQFF. CDR3 in DNA: TGTGCCAGCAGTTACTCGAGGGGACAGTTCAATGAGCAGTTCTTC.

The table lists this clonotype with a count of one. V is TRBV5-1 and J is TRBJ1-1; D possibly corresponds to TRBD1 (6 bases). Germline V gene lookup returns CDR1 SGHRS and CDR2 YFSETQ. Deletions cut 0 bases from V and 5 bases from J, with 11 bases between. CDR3 length equals 14 residues. The CDR3, as DNA: TGCGCCAGCAGCTTGGAAGGGGGTCTAACTGAAGCTTTCTTT. It specifies CASSLEGGLTEAFF.

The chain carries TRBV20-1 and TRBJ2-7, with TRBD2 matching 7 bases. Losses at the gene ends were 6 bases for V and 4 bases for J; bases not matched to a gene: 9. The CDR3 covers 13 residues. The germline V gene encodes CDR1 DFQATT and CDR2 SNEGSKA (reference sequence). CDR3 nucleotide sequence: TGCAGTGCCGCCCGAGCGGGGAGTTACGAGCAGTACTTC. Residues: CSAARAGSYEQYF.

The sample holds a few counts of this clonotype. V gene TRBV15 combines with J gene TRBJ1-1; 7 bases line up with TRBD1. There are 14 residues in the CDR3. With V trimmed by 5 bases and J by 0 bases, 3 bases remained unmatched. Germline CDR1 is LNHNV and CDR2 is YYDKDF (reference sequence). The CDR3 reads CATSSGGLNTEAFF. The CDR3 DNA is TGTGCCACCAGCTCAGGGGGTCTGAACACTGAAGCTTTCTTT.

The chain joins TRBV7-9 to TRBJ2-2; D gene ambiguous. Germline V lookup: CDR1 SEHNR, CDR2 FQNEAQ (reference sequence). This CDR3 has 12 residues. The V and J ends lost 4 bases and 9 bases respectively, with 9 bases between them. CDR3: CASSSKDRELFF. In nucleotides, the CDR3 is TGTGCCAGCAGCTCCAAGGACCGGGAGCTGTTTTTT.